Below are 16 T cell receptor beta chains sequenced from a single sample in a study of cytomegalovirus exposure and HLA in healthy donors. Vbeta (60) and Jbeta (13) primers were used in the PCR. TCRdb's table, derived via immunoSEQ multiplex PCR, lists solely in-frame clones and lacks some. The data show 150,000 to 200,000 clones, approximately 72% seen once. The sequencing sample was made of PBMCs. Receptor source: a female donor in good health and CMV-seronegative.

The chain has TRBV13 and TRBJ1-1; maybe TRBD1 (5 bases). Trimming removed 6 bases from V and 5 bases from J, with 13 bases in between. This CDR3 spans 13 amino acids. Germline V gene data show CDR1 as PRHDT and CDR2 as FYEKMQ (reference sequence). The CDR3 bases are TGTGCCAGCAGAGATGCAGGGAGGACTGAAGCTTTCTTT. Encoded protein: CASRDAGRTEAFF.

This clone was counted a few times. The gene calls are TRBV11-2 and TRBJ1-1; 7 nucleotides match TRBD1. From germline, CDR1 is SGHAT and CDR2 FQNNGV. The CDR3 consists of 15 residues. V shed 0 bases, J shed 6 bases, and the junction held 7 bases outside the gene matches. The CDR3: CASSLDGQDEAEAFF. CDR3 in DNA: TGTGCCAGCAGCTTAGATGGACAGGATGAGGCTGAAGCTTTCTTT.

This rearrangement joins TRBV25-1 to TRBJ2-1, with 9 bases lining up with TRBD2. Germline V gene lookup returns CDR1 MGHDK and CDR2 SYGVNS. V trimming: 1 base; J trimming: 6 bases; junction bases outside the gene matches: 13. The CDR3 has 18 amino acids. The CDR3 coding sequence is TGTGCCAGCAGTGAATGGGGTAGCGGGAGTGCAGGGGGCAATGAGCAGTTCTTC. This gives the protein CASSEWGSGSAGGNEQFF.

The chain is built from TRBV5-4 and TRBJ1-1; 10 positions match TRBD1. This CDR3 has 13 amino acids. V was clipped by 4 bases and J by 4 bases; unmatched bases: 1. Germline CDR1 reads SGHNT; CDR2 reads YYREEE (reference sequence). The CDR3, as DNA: TGTGCCAGCAGCAGGACAGGGGGCACTGAAGCTTTCTTT. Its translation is CASSRTGGTEAFF. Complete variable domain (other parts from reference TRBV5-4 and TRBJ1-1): ETGVTQSPTHLIKTRGQQVTLRCSSQSGHNTVSWYQQALGQGPQFIFQYYREEENGRGNFPPRFSGLQFPNYSSELNVNALELDDSALYLCASSRTGGTEAFFGQGTRLTVV.

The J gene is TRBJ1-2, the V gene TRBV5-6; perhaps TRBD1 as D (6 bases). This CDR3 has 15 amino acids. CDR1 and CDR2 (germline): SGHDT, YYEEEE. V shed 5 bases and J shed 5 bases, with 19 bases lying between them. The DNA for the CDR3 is TGTGCCAGCAGTTTCCAGGACAGCCCTCCTTATGGCTACACCTTC. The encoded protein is CASSFQDSPPYGYTF.

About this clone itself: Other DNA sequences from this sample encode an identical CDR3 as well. This chain's CDR3 is CSARGGETQYF. CDR3 coding DNA: TGCAGTGCTAGAGGAGGCGAGACCCAGTACTTC. This chain links TRBV20-1 with TRBJ2-5; D is undetermined. V gave up 1 base and J gave up 5 bases, with 5 bases separating them. The CDR3 totals 11 residues. Germline V gives CDR1 DFQATT, CDR2 SNEGSKA (reference sequence).

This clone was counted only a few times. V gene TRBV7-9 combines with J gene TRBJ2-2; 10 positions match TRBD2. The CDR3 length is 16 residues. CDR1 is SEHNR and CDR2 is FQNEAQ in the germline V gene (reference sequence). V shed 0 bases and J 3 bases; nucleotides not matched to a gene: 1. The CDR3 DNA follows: TGTGCCAGCAGCTTAGCTAGCGGGAGGCACACCGGGGAGCTGTTTTTT. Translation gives CASSLASGRHTGELFF.

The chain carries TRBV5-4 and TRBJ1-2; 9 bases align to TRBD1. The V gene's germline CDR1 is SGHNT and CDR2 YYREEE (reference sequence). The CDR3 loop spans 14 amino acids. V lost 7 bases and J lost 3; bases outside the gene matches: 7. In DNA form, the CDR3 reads TGTGCCAGCGGTCTGGACAGGGGTGACTATGGCTACACCTTC. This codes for CASGLDRGDYGYTF.

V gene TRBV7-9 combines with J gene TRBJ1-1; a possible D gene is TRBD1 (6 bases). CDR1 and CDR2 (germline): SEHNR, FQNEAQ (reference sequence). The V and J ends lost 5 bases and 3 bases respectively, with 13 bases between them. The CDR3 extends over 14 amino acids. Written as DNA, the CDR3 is TGTGCCAGCAGCACAATAGGGGGAGACACTGAAGCTTTCTTT. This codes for CASSTIGGDTEAFF.

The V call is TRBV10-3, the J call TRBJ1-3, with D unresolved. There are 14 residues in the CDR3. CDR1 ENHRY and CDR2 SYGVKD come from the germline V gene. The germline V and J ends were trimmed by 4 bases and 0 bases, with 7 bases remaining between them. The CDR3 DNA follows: TGTGCCATCAGTGGAGACACCTCTGGAAACACCATATATTTT. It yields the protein CAISGDTSGNTIYF.

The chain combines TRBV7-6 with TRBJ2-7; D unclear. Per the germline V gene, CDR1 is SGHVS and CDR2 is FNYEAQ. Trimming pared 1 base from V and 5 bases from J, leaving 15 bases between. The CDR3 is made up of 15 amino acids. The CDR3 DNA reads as TGTGCCAGCAGCTTAGGGGCAGACCGTCCCCACGAGCAGTACTTC. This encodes CASSLGADRPHEQYF.

The CDR3 loop is CASRGDAGGGGAVDTQYF. The CDR3 coding sequence is TGTGCCAGCAGGGGGGACGCGGGGGGCGGGGGGGCCGTAGATACGCAGTATTTT. The chain links TRBV25-1 to TRBJ2-3; 9 positions match TRBD2. V lost 6 bases to trimming and J lost 5 bases; unmatched junction nucleotides: 18. The germline gives CDR1 MGHDK, CDR2 SYGVNS. CDR3 length equals 18 residues.

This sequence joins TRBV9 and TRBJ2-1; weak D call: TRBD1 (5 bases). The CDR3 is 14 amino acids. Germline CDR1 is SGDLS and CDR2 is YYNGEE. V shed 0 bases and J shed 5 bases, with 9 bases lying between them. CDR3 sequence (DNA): TGTGCCAGCAGCGTAGTGGGGCAGAACAATGAGCAGTTCTTC. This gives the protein CASSVVGQNNEQFF.

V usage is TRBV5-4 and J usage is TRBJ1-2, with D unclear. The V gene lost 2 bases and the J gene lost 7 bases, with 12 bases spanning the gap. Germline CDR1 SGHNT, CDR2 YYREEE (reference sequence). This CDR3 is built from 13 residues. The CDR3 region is CASSFALRGGYTF. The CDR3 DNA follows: TGTGCCAGCAGCTTCGCCTTACGGGGTGGCTACACCTTC.

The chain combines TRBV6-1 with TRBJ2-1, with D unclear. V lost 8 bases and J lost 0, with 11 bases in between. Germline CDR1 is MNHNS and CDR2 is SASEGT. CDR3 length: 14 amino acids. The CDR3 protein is CASVRQSSYNEQFF. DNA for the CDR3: TGTGCCAGCGTGAGGCAGAGCTCCTACAATGAGCAGTTCTTC.

The DNA for the CDR3 is TGCGCCAGCAGCACCTCACCTCAGGGAATCGGGGAGCTGTTTTTT. Protein sequence: CASSTSPQGIGELFF. J is TRBJ2-2 and V is TRBV5-1, with D tentatively TRBD1 (5 bases). Germline V gene sequence: CDR1 SGHRS, CDR2 YFSETQ. V was clipped by 4 bases and J by 7 bases, with 17 bases between them. The CDR3 runs to 15 residues. Filled out from reference TRBV5-1 and TRBJ2-2, the complete variable domain reads KAGVTQTPRYLIKTRGQQVTLSCSPISGHRSVSWYQQTPGQGLQFLFEYFSETQRNKGNFPGRFSGRQFSNSRSEMNVSTLELGDSALYLCASSTSPQGIGELFFGEGSRLTVL.